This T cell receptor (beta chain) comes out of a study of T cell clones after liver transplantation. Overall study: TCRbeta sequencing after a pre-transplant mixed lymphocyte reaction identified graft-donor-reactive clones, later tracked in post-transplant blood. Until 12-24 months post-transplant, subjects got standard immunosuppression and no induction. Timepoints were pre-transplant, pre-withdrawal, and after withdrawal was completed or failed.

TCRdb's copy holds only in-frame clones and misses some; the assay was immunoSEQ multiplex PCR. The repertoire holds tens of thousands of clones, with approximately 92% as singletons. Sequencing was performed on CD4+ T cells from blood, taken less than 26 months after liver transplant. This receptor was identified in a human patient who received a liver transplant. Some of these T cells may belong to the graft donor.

DNA of the CDR3: TGCGCCAGCAGCTCATTAGGGGGGACAGGGAGGGAAGAGACCCAGTACTTC. Protein sequence: CASSSLGGTGREETQYF. The V and J genes are TRBV5-1 and TRBJ2-5; the match to TRBD1 covers 9 bases. CDR1 and CDR2 from the germline V gene are SGHRS and YFSETQ. This CDR3 is 17 amino acids long. The ends lost 3 bases at V and 3 bases at J; junction bases unmatched: 12.